This T cell receptor beta chain emerged from a study of Ad26.COV2.S vaccination and SARS-CoV-2 variants. Background on the study: Doses of Ad26.COV2.S were injected into muscle once or twice, 56 days apart.

Trimming shortened V by 1 base and J by 4 bases, and 20 bases separated the two germline ends. CDR1 LGHDT and CDR2 YNNKEL come from the germline V gene (reference sequence). The CDR3 has 17 residues. Libraries were prepared by immunoSEQ multiplex PCR; TCRdb keeps only in-frame clonotypes and omits some of them. The sample lists 300,000 to 400,000 clones, about nine tenths seen once, with around 3.7% in the top ten. Treatment given: approximately 18 received Ad26.COV2.S at low or high dose, single or two shots; several received placebo; per-sample allocation not given. Each sample was drawn 63 days after the first injection (of vaccine or placebo).

This sequence was found in a person aged 18 to 65 who received the Ad26.COV2.S COVID-19 vaccine or a placebo. This material consisted of peripheral blood, taken in a trial of Ad26.COV2.S vaccine versus placebo. This chain connects TRBV3-1 (or the pseudogene TRBV3-2) to TRBJ2-7, with a possible D match to TRBD2 (6 bases). CDR3 sequence: CASSQAGSGGFGYEQYF. The DNA for the CDR3 is TGTGCCAGCAGCCAAGCGGGATCCGGGGGTTTTGGATACGAGCAGTACTTC.